A selection of T cell receptor beta chains follows, all from one sample in a study of blood T cells in healthy people across ages. MiXCR, run by TCRdb on the 5' RACE reads, gives a single entry per CDR3 protein. The sample lists about 1.1 million distinct CDR3 sequences; roughly two fifths were seen once. Sequencing was performed on blood. The receptor source for this set is a man aged 18-30 years in good health. The CDR3 runs from the conserved cysteine through the conserved F or W. The D gene is left open where the match is weak. The listing skips clone size in some rows; elsewhere it reads once, few, many or a size class.

size,J,V,D,DNA,CDR3
-,TRBJ1-5,TRBV6-2/TRBV6-3,-,TGTGCCAGCAACGGACGGGAGGGGACATTACGTCAGCCCCAGCATTTT,CASNGREGTLRQPQHF
-,TRBJ2-3,TRBV6-2/TRBV6-3,-,TGTGCCAGCAGTTACTGGTTGGGGGCAAACACAGATACGCAGTATTTT,CASSYWLGANTDTQYF
few,TRBJ2-1,TRBV12-3/TRBV12-4,-,TGTGCCAGCAGTTTAGGACACGCCTACAATGAGCAGTTCTTC,CASSLGHAYNEQFF
-,TRBJ1-3,TRBV6-5,TRBD1,TGTACCAGCAGTCGCAGGGGGCTGGGTCCTGGAAACACCATATATTTT,CTSSRRGLGPGNTIYF
few,TRBJ1-5,TRBV6-5,-,TGTGCCAGCAGCGTAATCCCAGGGCAGCCCCAGCATTTT,CASSVIPGQPQHF
-,TRBJ1-5,TRBV4-2,-,TGTGCCAGCAGCCAAACCCAGGACAGTACATATAGCAATCAGCCCCAGCATTTT,CASSQTQDSTYSNQPQHF
-,TRBJ1-1,TRBV30,-,TGTGCCTGGAGTGATGTAGGAATGACAGGAATGACTGAAGCTTTCTTT,CAWSDVGMTGMTEAFF
once,TRBJ1-2,TRBV7-9,TRBD1,TGTGCCAGCAGCACCGGACAGGTCGGCTACACCTTC,CASSTGQVGYTF
-,TRBJ1-4,TRBV9,-,TGTGCCAGCACCCCGGGAGGGCCTAATGAAAAACTGTTTTTT,CASTPGGPNEKLFF
few,TRBJ1-5,TRBV27,-,TGTGCCAGCAGTTTTGGGAAGTATCAGCCCCAGCATTTT,CASSFGKYQPQHF
-,TRBJ1-2,TRBV6-2/TRBV6-3,-,TGTGCCAGCAGTTACTCGATGCACGACCCCAATGGCTACACCTTC,CASSYSMHDPNGYTF
few,TRBJ1-6,TRBV12-3/TRBV12-4,-,TGTGCCAGCAGTTTAGGTGCGGGGTTTAATAATTCACCCCTCCACTTT,CASSLGAGFNNSPLHF
-,TRBJ2-1,TRBV4-3,-,TGCGCCAGCAGCCAAGATAGCATGTCCTCCTACAATGAGCAGTTCTTC,CASSQDSMSSYNEQFF
few,TRBJ2-7,TRBV21-1,-,TGTGCCAGCACCAAGGGAAGGGTTGACTACGAGCAGTACTTC,CASTKGRVDYEQYF
-,TRBJ1-2,TRBV7-9,-,TGTGCCAGCAGCTTTACCGACGGTGCTAACTATGGCTACACCTTC,CASSFTDGANYGYTF
-,TRBJ1-1,TRBV9,-,TGTGCCAGCAGCGTAGCTACAGGGTTGGGGGAAGCTTTCTTT,CASSVATGLGEAFF
-,TRBJ2-7,TRBV12-3/TRBV12-4,-,TGTGCCAGCAGTTTAAAGAATGGGGGACCCCACGAGCAGTACTTC,CASSLKNGGPHEQYF
-,TRBJ2-3,TRBV20-1,-,TGCAGTGCTAGAAGTCTAGCACTTAGCACAGATACGCAGTATTTT,CSARSLALSTDTQYF
-,TRBJ2-3,TRBV7-9,-,TGTGCCAGCAGCTTAGCGACGACAGTTAGCACAGATACGCAGTATTTT,CASSLATTVSTDTQYF
-,TRBJ1-1,TRBV20-1,-,TGCAGTGCTAGAGGTCCGGGGAGGGACACTGAAGCTTTCTTT,CSARGPGRDTEAFF
-,TRBJ1-2,TRBV7-2,-,TGTGCCAGCAGCTTAAATAGCGCGGGGGGCGCCCGGGCTGGCTACACCTTC,CASSLNSAGGARAGYTF
few,TRBJ2-1,TRBV14,-,TGTGCCAGCAGCCGGCTGTCGAGAATCAATGAGCAGTTCTTC,CASSRLSRINEQFF
once,TRBJ1-4,TRBV20-1,-,TGCAGTGCTAGAGAAGGGGTCGCGAATGAAAAACTGTTTTTT,CSAREGVANEKLFF
-,TRBJ1-1,TRBV27,-,TGTGCCAGCAGTTTTAACCCAACACCCACTGAAGCTTTCTTT,CASSFNPTPTEAFF
few,TRBJ2-7,TRBV10-3,-,TGTGCCATCAGTGAGTCCTCGGGACATCCGTACGAGCAGTACTTC,CAISESSGHPYEQYF
-,TRBJ2-6,TRBV15,-,TGTGCCACCAGCAGGACAGACTCTGGGGCCAACGTCCTGACTTTC,CATSRTDSGANVLTF
-,TRBJ2-5,TRBV24-1,-,TGTGCCACCAGTGAAAGACTAGGCAATGAGCAGTACTTC,CATSERLGNEQYF
few,TRBJ2-5,TRBV7-9,TRBD2,TGTGCCAGCAGCTCGACTAGCCCCCAAGAGACCCAGTACTTC,CASSSTSPQETQYF
-,TRBJ1-2,TRBV20-1,-,TGCAGTGCTAGTCGGTCCTCCTATGGCTACACCTTC,CSASRSSYGYTF
-,TRBJ1-1,TRBV9,-,TGTGCCAGCAGCCAGACGCCAGGTATGAACACTGAAGCTTTCTTT,CASSQTPGMNTEAFF
once,TRBJ1-5,TRBV5-1,-,TGCGCCAGCAGCCCATGGGCGTACAGGACTTATAGCAATCAGCCCCAGCATTTT,CASSPWAYRTYSNQPQHF
many,TRBJ1-6,TRBV4-1,-,TGCGCCAGCAGCCAAGCTGGGTTCTCCTATAATTCACCCCTCCACTTT,CASSQAGFSYNSPLHF
-,TRBJ1-2,TRBV2,-,TGTGTCAGCAGTGTGGCCGCTGGAGGCTACACCTTC,CVSSVAAGGYTF
-,TRBJ1-4,TRBV20-1,TRBD1,TGCAGTGCTGCTCAGGGGGCCACTAATGAAAAACTGTTTTTT,CSAAQGATNEKLFF
few,TRBJ2-5,TRBV12-3/TRBV12-4,-,TGTGCCAGCAGTTTAGGGGAAAGTGAGCAGTACTTC,CASSLGESEQYF
few,TRBJ2-7,TRBV7-9,TRBD2,TGTGCCAGCAGCTTAGTGACTAGCGGGAACTCCTACGAGCAGTACTTC,CASSLVTSGNSYEQYF
-,TRBJ2-5,TRBV28,-,TGTGCCAGCAGTAGACGGAACCAAGAGACCCAGTACTTC,CASSRRNQETQYF
-,TRBJ1-1,TRBV7-2,TRBD1,TGTGCCAGCAGGTCGACAGGGGCGGCTAACACTGAAGCTTTCTTT,CASRSTGAANTEAFF
many,TRBJ2-3,TRBV29-1,-,TGCAGCGCCGACGCCAGTGGGGGCACAGATACGCAGTATTTT,CSADASGGTDTQYF
-,TRBJ1-5,TRBV21-1,-,TGTGCCAGCGGACAGGGATTTTATAGCAATCAGCCCCAGCATTTT,CASGQGFYSNQPQHF
-,TRBJ1-3,TRBV7-2,-,TGTGCCAGCAGCTTCCCAGGGTTGGCTGGAAACACCATATATTTT,CASSFPGLAGNTIYF
-,TRBJ2-5,TRBV9,-,TGTGCCAGCAGCGCCGGTGGGGGTGGGTACCAAGAGACCCAGTACTTC,CASSAGGGGYQETQYF
few,TRBJ2-1,TRBV6-4,TRBD1,TGTGCTACAGGGGGGATTAATAACAATGAGCAGTTCTTC,CATGGINNNEQFF
-,TRBJ2-1,TRBV12-3/TRBV12-4,-,TGTGCCAGCAGCTACGTTAGAAGTGAGCAGTTCTTC,CASSYVRSEQFF
-,TRBJ2-1,TRBV10-2,-,TGCGCCAGCAGTGAGTCGGGACACATCAATGAGCAGTTCTTC,CASSESGHINEQFF
-,TRBJ1-2,TRBV6-5,TRBD1,TGTGCCAGCAGTTACAGAGGGGGACAGGCGGACTATGGCTACACCTTC,CASSYRGGQADYGYTF
-,TRBJ2-3,TRBV7-9,TRBD2,TGTGCCAGCAGCTGGGGACTAGCTCGGAGCACAGATACGCAGTATTTT,CASSWGLARSTDTQYF
few,TRBJ2-1,TRBV7-9,-,TGTGCCAGCAGCCCCAGCGAGGAGGCCTACAATGAGCAGTTCTTC,CASSPSEEAYNEQFF
-,TRBJ2-3,TRBV10-3,TRBD2,TGTGCCATCAGTGCTAGCGGGGGGACAGATACGCAGTATTTT,CAISASGGTDTQYF
few,TRBJ1-1,TRBV7-3,-,TGTGCCAGCAGCATGGGAGGGGGAACTGAAGCTTTCTTT,CASSMGGGTEAFF